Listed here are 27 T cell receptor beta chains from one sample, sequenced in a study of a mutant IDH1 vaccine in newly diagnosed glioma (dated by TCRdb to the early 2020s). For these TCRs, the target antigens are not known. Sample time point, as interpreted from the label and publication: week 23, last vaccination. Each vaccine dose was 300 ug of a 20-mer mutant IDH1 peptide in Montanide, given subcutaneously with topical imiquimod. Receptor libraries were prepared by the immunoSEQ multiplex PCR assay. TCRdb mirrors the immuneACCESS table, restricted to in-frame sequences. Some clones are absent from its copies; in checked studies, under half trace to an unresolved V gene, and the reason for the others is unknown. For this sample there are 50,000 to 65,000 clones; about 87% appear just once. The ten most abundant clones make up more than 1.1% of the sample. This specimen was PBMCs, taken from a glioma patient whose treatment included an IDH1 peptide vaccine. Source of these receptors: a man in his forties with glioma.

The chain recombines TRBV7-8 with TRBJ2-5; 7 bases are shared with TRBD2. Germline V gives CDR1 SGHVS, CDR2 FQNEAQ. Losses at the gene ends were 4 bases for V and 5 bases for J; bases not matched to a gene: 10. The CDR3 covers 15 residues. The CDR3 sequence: CASSSGERDGETQYF. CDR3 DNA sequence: TGTGCCAGCAGCTCTGGGGAGCGGGACGGGGAGACCCAGTACTTC.

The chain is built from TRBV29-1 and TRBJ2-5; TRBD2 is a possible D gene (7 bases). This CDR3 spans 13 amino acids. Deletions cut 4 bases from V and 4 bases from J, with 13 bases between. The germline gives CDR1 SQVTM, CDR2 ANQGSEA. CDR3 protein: CSVGGGGVETQYF. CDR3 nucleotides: TGCAGCGTTGGAGGGGGAGGGGTAGAGACCCAGTACTTC. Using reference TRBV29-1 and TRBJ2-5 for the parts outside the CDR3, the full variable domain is SAVISQKPSRDICQRGTSLTIQCQVDSQVTMMFWYRQQPGQSLTLIATANQGSEATYESGFVIDKFPISRPNLTFSTLTVSNMSPEDSSIYLCSVGGGGVETQYFGPGTRLLVL.

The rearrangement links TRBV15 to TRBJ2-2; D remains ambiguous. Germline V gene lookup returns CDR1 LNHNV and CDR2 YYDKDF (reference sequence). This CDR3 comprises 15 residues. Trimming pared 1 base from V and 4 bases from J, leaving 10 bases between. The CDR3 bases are TGTGCCACCAGCAGAGGTCCGGGTCCCACCGGGGAGCTGTTTTTT. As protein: CATSRGPGPTGELFF.

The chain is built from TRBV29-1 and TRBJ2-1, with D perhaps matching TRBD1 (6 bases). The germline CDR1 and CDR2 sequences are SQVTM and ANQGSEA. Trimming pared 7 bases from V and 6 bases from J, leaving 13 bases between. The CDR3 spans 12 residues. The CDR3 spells CSDRALVNEQFF. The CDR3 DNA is TGCAGCGACAGGGCACTTGTCAATGAGCAGTTCTTC.

The CDR3 sequence is CASRPGDNGYTF. The CDR3, as DNA: TGTGCCAGCAGGCCAGGTGACAATGGCTACACCTTC. The chain joins TRBV7-9 to TRBJ1-2; D is ambiguous. CDR1 is SEHNR and CDR2 is FQNEAQ in the germline V gene (reference sequence). The ends were cut back, 6 bases at V and 6 bases at J, with 11 bases in the middle. The CDR3 is 12 amino acids.

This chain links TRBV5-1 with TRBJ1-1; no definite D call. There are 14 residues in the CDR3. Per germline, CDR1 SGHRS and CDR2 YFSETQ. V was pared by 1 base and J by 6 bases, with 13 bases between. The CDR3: CASSLWSSAAEAFF. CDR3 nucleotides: TGCGCCAGCAGCTTGTGGTCGTCAGCTGCTGAAGCTTTCTTT.

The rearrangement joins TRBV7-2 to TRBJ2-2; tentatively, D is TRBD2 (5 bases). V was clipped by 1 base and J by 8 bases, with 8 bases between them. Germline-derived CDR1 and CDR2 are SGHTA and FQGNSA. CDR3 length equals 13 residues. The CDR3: CASSLVRVGELFF. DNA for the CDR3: TGTGCCAGCAGCTTAGTGAGGGTGGGGGAGCTGTTTTTT.

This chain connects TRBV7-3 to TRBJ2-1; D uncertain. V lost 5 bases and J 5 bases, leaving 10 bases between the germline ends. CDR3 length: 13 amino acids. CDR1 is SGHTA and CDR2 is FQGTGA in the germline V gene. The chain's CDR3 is CASSAALHNEQFF. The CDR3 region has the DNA TGTGCCAGCAGCGCGGCCCTCCACAATGAGCAGTTCTTC.

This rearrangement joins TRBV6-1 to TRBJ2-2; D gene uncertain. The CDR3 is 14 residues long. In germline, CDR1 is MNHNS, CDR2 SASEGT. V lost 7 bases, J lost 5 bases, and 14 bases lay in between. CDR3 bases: TGTGCCAGCAATATACAAGCGCAAACCGGGGAGCTGTTTTTT. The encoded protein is CASNIQAQTGELFF.

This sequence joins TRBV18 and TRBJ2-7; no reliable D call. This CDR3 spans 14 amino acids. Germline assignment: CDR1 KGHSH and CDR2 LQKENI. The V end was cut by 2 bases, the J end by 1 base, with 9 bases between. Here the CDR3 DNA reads TGTGCCAGCTCACCAGACCAAGGGTCCTACGAGCAGTACTTC. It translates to CASSPDQGSYEQYF.

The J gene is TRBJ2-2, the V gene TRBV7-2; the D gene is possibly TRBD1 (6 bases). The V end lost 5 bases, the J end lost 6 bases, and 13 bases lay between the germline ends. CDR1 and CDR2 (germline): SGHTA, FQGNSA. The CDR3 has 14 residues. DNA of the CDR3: TGTGCCAGCAGCGGACATAACAGGGCCGGGGAGCTGTTTTTT. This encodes CASSGHNRAGELFF.

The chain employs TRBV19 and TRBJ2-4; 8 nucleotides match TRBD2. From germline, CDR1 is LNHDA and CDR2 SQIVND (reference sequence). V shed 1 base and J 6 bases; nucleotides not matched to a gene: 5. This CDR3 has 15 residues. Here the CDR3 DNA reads TGTGCCAGTAGTATAGCGGGAGGGGTCAGAAACATTCAGTACTTC. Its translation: CASSIAGGVRNIQYF.

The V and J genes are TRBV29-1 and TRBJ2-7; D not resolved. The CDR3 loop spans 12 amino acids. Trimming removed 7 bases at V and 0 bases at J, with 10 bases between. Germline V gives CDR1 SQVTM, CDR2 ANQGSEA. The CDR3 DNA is TGCAGCGCCCTCCTCCTCTCCTACGAGCAGTACTTC. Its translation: CSALLLSYEQYF.

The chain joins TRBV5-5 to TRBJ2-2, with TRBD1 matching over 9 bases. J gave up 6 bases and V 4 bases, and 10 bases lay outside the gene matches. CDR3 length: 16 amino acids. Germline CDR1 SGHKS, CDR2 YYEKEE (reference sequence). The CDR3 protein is CASSADRGWVAGELFF. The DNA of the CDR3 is TGTGCCAGCAGCGCGGACAGGGGTTGGGTCGCCGGGGAGCTGTTTTTT.

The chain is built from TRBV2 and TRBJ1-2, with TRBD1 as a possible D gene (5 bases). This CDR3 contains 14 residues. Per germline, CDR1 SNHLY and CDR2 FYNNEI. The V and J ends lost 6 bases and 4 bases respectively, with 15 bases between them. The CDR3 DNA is TGTGCCAGCAGGGAAAGTTGGGGGATCTATGGCTACACCTTC. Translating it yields CASRESWGIYGYTF.

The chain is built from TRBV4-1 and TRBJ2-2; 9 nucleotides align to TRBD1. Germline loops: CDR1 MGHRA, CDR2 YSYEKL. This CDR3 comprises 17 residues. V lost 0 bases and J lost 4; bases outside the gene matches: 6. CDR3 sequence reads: CASSQEGNRGPTGELFF. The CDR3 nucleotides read TGCGCCAGCAGCCAAGAGGGAAACAGGGGGCCCACCGGGGAGCTGTTTTTT.

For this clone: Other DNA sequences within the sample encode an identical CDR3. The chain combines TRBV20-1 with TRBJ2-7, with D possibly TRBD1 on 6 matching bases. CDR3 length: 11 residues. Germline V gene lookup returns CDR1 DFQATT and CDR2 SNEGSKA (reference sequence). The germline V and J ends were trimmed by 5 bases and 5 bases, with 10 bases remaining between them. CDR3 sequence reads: CSAEDRNEQYF. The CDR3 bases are TGCAGTGCTGAGGACAGAAACGAGCAGTACTTC.

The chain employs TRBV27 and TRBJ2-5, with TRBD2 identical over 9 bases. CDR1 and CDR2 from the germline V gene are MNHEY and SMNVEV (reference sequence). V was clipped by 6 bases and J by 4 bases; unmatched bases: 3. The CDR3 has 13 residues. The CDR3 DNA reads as TGTGCCAGCAGACTAGCGGGTCGAGAGACCCAGTACTTC. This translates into CASRLAGRETQYF.

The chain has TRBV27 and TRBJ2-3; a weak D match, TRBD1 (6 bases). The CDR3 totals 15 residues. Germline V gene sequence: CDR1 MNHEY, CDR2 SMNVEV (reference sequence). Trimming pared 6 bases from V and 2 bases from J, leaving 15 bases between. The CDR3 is CASRGADESTDTQYF. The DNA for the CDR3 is TGTGCCAGCAGGGGGGCAGATGAGTCCACAGATACGCAGTATTTT.

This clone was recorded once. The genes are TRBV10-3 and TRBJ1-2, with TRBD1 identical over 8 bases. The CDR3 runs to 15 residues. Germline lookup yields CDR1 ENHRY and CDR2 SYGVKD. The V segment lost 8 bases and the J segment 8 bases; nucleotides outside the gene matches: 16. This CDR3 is CAIGGGDRGSGGYTF. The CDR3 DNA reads TGTGCCATCGGAGGGGGCGACAGGGGATCGGGGGGCTACACCTTC.

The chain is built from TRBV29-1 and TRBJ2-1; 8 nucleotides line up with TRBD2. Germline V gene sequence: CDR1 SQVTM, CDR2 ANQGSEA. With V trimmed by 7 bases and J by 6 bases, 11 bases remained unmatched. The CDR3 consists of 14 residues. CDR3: CSAAGGLGANEQFF. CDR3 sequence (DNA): TGCAGCGCGGCCGGGGGACTAGGGGCCAATGAGCAGTTCTTC.

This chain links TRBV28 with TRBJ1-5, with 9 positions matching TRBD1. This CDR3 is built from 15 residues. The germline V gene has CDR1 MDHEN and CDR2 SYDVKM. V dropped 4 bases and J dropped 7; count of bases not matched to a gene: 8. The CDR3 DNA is TGTGCCAGCAGTTCGGGACAGGGTCATGGACAGCCCCAGCATTTT. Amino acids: CASSSGQGHGQPQHF.

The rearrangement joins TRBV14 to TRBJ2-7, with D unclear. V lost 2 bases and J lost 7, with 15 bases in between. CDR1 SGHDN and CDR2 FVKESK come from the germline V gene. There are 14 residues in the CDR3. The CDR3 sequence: CASSQSLGLGEQYF. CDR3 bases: TGTGCCAGCAGCCAATCTCTAGGGTTAGGGGAGCAGTACTTC.

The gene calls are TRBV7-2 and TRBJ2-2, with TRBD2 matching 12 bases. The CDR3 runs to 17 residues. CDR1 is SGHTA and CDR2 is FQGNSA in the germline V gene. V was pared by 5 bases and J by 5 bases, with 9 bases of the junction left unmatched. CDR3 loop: CASSRTTSGRMTGELFF. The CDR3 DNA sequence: TGTGCCAGCAGCCGAACAACTAGCGGGAGGATGACCGGGGAGCTGTTTTTT.

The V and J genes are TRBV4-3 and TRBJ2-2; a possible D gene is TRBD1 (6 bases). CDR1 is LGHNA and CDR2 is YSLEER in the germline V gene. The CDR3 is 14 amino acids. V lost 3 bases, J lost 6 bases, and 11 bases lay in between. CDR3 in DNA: TGCGCCAGCAGCCAGAACGCAGGGGCCGGGGAGCTGTTTTTT. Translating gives CASSQNAGAGELFF.

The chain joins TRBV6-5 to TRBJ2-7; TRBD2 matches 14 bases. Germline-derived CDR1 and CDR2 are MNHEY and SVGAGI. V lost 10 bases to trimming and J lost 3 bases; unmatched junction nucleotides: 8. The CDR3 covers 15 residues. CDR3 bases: TGTGCCACCCTGGGACTAGCGGGAGAGGTCTACGAGCAGTACTTC. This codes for CATLGLAGEVYEQYF.

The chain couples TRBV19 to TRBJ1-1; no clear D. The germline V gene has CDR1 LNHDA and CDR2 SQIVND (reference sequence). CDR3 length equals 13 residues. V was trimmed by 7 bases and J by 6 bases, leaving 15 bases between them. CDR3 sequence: CASTYAQISEAFF. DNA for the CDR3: TGTGCCAGTACCTACGCTCAGATCTCTGAAGCTTTCTTT. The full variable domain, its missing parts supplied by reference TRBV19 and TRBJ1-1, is DGGITQSPKYLFRKEGQNVTLSCEQNLNHDAMYWYRQDPGQGLRLIYYSQIVNDFQKGDIAEGYSVSREKKESFPLTVTSAQKNPTAFYLCASTYAQISEAFFGQGTRLTVV.